These 10 T cell receptor beta chains came from one sample sequenced in a study of blood T cell repertoires in COVID-19. Data came from immunoSEQ multiplex PCR; TCRdb stores just in-frame clones and leaves some out. The table records under 85,000 clones, 85% of them present only once. The sequenced sample was peripheral blood. These receptors were collected from a man older than 75 with acute or convalescent COVID-19.

The count of this clone is one. CDR3 nucleotide sequence: TGCGCCAGCAGTACAGGCTACGAGCAGTACTTC. Translating gives CASSTGYEQYF. The V and J genes are TRBV10-1 and TRBJ2-7; possible D gene TRBD1, 5 bases. In germline, CDR1 is WNHNN, CDR2 SYGVQD (reference sequence). The CDR3 runs 11 residues. V was cut by 5 bases and J by 3 bases, with 5 bases left in between.

The chain links TRBV5-1 to TRBJ2-5; 7 nucleotides line up with TRBD1. The germline gives CDR1 SGHRS, CDR2 YFSETQ. V lost 0 bases and J lost 4; bases outside the gene matches: 3. CDR3 size: 14 residues. As DNA, the CDR3 is TGCGCCAGCAGCTTGGAGGGGGCGGGAGAGACCCAGTACTTC. Amino acids: CASSLEGAGETQYF.

The CDR3, as DNA: TGTGCCAGCAGCCGCATCTCAGGGGAGGGTCAGCCCCAGCATTTT. It is translated as CASSRISGEGQPQHF. This sequence joins TRBV6-6 and TRBJ1-5, with D possibly TRBD1 on 6 matching bases. The CDR3 loop spans 15 amino acids. Germline assignment: CDR1 MNHNY and CDR2 SVGAGI (reference sequence). The V and J ends lost 6 bases and 6 bases respectively, with 18 bases between them.

This chain joins TRBV7-8 and TRBJ2-5, with 7 bases aligning to TRBD1. The CDR3 has 14 amino acids. CDR1 and CDR2 (germline): SGHVS, FQNEAQ. The J segment lost 5 bases and the V segment lost 2 bases, leaving 5 bases of the junction unmatched. In DNA, the CDR3 is TGTGCCAGCAGCTTACCCGACAGGGCCGAGACCCAGTACTTC. It translates to CASSLPDRAETQYF.

V and J are TRBV5-8 and TRBJ2-7; a possible D gene is TRBD2 (6 bases). Germline-derived CDR1 and CDR2 are SGHTS and YDEGEE. The CDR3 is 11 amino acids. With 5 bases removed from V and 10 bases from J, the gap between germline ends came to 13 bases. The CDR3 DNA sequence: TGTGCCAGCAGTCAGGCCGGGACTCAGTACTTC. Translated, it gives CASSQAGTQYF.

The J gene is TRBJ1-2, the V gene TRBV5-6; no clear D. This CDR3 contains 14 residues. V shed 1 base and J shed 8 bases, with 15 bases lying between them. Germline V lookup: CDR1 SGHDT, CDR2 YYEEEE. The CDR3 nucleotides are TGTGCCAGCAGCTTGCGCGCCGGGATAGGCGGCTACACCTTC. It is translated as CASSLRAGIGGYTF.

The chain has TRBV6-2 or TRBV6-3 and TRBJ2-7; 10 bases agree with TRBD2. CDR1 MNHEY and CDR2 SVGEGT come from the germline V gene. This CDR3 is 15 amino acids long. Trimming at V came to 4 bases and at J to 4 bases, leaving 7 bases not matched to a gene. The CDR3 region is CASSSGGLADYEQYF. The CDR3 DNA sequence: TGTGCCAGCAGTTCCGGAGGACTAGCGGATTACGAGCAGTACTTC.

The rearrangement uses TRBV11-2 and TRBJ2-3, with 8 bases lining up with TRBD2. This CDR3 comprises 17 residues. J was trimmed by 1 base and V by 2 bases; bases with no gene match: 8. The germline gives CDR1 SGHAT, CDR2 FQNNGV. CDR3 sequence: CASSLIRAGVRTDTQYF. The CDR3 DNA reads TGTGCCAGCAGCTTAATCCGAGCGGGAGTCCGCACAGATACGCAGTATTTT.

The chain couples TRBV6-5 to TRBJ1-6; 10 bases are a match to TRBD1. CDR1 and CDR2 from the germline V gene are MNHEY and SVGAGI. Trimming removed 0 bases from V and 7 bases from J; junction bases left unmatched: 0. The CDR3 runs to 15 residues. This CDR3 reads CASSYSGQGNSPLHF. Written as DNA, the CDR3 is TGTGCCAGCAGTTACTCGGGACAGGGGAATTCACCCCTCCACTTT.

This clone was detected a few times. The genes are TRBV2 and TRBJ1-1; tentatively, D is TRBD1 (6 bases). The CDR3 runs 14 residues. Trimming stripped 3 bases from V and 1 base from J, with 9 bases between. Germline-derived CDR1 and CDR2 are SNHLY and FYNNEI. The DNA of the CDR3 is TGTGCCAGCAGTGATGACAGGCGGAACACTGAAGCTTTCTTT. Protein product: CASSDDRRNTEAFF.